The present T cell receptor beta chain was sequenced within a study of vaccination and CD4 T cells after COVID-19. The overall study: Every participant had a vaccine, which was either BNT162b2 or mRNA-1273, given in two doses. Study-wide results and limits: The study examined relatively few convalescent patients and included no early post-infection timepoints. Median numbers of SARS-CoV-2-reactive clonotypes increased from approximately 23 to 38 (not a significant change).

Each CDR3 protein is one row after TCRdb ran MiXCR on the PCR reads. Here the sample spans about 28,000 distinct CDR3 sequences, approximately 53% being singletons. As to time point: late sampling 161 to 241 days after vaccination in a few convalescent patients. Positive PCR tests were logged from March through December 2020, ahead of US Alpha, Beta and Delta variants. This clonotype was observed once. Its specificity is unknown. The CDR3 sequence is 15 residues long. Germline V gene data show CDR1 as SGHTA and CDR2 as FQGNSA. V shed 5 bases and J 4 bases; nucleotides not matched to a gene: 8. The sample in question was CD4+ T cells from blood, obtained about 7 months after SARS-CoV-2 vaccination. V and J are TRBV7-2 and TRBJ2-4; the match to TRBD1 covers 7 bases. This TCR was sampled from a human donor who had recovered from COVID-19. The CDR3 loop reads CASSRTGGFKNIQYF. CDR3 DNA sequence: TGTGCCAGCAGCCGGACAGGCGGGTTTAAAAACATTCAGTACTTC.